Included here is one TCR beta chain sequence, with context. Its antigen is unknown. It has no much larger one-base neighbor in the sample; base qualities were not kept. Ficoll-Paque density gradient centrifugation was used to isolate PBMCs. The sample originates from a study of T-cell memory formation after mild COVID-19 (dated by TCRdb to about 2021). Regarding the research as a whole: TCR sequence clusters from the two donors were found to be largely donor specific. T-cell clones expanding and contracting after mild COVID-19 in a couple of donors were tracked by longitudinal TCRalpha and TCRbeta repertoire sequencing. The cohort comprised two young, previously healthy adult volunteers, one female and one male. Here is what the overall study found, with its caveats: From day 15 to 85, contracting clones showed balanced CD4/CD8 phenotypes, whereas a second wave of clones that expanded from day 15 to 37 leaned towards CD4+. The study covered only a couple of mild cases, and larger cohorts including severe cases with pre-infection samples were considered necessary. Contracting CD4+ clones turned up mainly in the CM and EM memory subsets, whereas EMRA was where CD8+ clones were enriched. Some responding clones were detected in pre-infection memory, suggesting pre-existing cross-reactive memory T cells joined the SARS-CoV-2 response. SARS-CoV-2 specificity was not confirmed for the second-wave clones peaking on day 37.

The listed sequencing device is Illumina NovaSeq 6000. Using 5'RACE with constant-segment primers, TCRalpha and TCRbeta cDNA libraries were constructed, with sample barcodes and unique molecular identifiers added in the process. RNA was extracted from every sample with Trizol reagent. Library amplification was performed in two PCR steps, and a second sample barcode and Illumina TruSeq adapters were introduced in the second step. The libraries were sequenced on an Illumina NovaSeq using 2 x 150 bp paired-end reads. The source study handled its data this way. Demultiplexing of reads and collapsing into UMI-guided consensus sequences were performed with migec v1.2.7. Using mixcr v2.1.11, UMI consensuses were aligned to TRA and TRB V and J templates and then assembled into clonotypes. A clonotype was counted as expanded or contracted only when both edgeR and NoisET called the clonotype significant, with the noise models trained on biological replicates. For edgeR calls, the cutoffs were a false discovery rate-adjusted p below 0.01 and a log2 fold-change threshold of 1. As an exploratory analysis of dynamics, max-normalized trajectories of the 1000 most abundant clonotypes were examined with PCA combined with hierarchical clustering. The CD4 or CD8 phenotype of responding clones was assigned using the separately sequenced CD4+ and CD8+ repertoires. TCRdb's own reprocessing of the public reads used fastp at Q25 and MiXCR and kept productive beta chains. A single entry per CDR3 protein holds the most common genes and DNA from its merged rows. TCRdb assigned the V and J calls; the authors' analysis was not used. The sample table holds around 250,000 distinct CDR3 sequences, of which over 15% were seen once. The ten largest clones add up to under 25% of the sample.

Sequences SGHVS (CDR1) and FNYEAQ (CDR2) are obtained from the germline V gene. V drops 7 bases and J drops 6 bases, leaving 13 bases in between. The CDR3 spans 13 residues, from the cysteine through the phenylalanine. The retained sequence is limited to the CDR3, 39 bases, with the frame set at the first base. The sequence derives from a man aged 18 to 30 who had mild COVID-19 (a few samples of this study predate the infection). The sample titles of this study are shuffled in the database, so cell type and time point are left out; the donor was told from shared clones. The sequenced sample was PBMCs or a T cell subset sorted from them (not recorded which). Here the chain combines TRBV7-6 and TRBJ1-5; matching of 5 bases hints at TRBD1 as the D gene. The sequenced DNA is TGTGCCAGCATCCGTGGGGGTGGTCAGCCCCAGCATTTT. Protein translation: CASIRGGGQPQHF. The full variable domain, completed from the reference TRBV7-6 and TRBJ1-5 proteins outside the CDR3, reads GAGVSQSPRYKVTKRGQDVALRCDPISGHVSLYWYRQALGQGPEFLTYFNYEAQQDKSGLPNDRFSAERPEGSISTLTIQRTEQRDSAMYRCASIRGGGQPQHFGDGTRLSIL.